This record looks at one T cell receptor (beta chain) sequence and its context. TCRdb's copy holds only in-frame clones and misses some; the assay was immunoSEQ multiplex PCR. The sample has 80,000 or so clones; approximately 82% are singletons. The record originates from a study of blood T cell repertoires in COVID-19. With V trimmed by 1 base and J by 4 bases, 2 bases remained unmatched. CDR3 length equals 14 residues. Germline values: CDR1 SGHRS, CDR2 YFSETQ. The chain uses TRBV5-1 and TRBJ2-5; 9 nucleotides agree with TRBD1. This clonotype was sampled from a human donor in a cohort sampled during active COVID-19. Sequencing was performed on peripheral blood. CDR3 DNA sequence: TGCGCCAGCAGCTTGTCACAGGGGGCAGAGACCCAGTACTTC. Its translation: CASSLSQGAETQYF.